This T cell receptor beta chain derives from a study of T cell changes during pregnancy in multiple sclerosis. This clone was detected only once. Assay used: immunoSEQ multiplex PCR; TCRdb lists only in-frame clones, some missing. Among tens of thousands of clones listed, about 92% were seen once. This specimen was peripheral blood, taken in the first trimester of pregnancy. This receptor was taken from a female donor with multiple sclerosis, enrolled in a pregnancy study.

This CDR3 is CASSQGGSGTNEQFF. DNA for the CDR3: TGCGCCAGCAGCCAGGGGGGTAGCGGGACGAATGAGCAGTTCTTC. The chain links TRBV4-1 to TRBJ2-1, with 8 bases identical to TRBD2. After removal of 3 bases from V and 7 bases from J, the junction contained 8 bases not matched to a gene. This CDR3 comprises 15 residues. Looked up from germline, CDR1 is MGHRA and CDR2 is YSYEKL.